This T cell receptor beta chain was profiled in a study of shared T cell receptors in the human thymus. TCRdb's table, derived via immunoSEQ multiplex PCR, lists solely in-frame clones and lacks some. The sample lists about 660,000 clones, approximately 87% seen once, with under 0.01% in the top ten. This sample was also put to use in a study of human thymus T cells. As reported in that work: Both thymic and peripheral blood repertoires showed apparently biased V and J usage.

The receptor was derived from a boy less than two years old with a congenital heart defect. The sequencing sample was made of thymocytes.

CDR3 in amino acids: CAYSRAADHEQYF. The CDR3 bases are TGTGCCTATTCGAGGGCCGCGGACCACGAGCAGTACTTC. The chain uses TRBV10-3 and TRBJ2-7, with D perhaps TRBD2 (5 bases). Looked up from germline, CDR1 is ENHRY and CDR2 is SYGVKD. This CDR3 comprises 13 residues. V lost 11 bases, J lost 5 bases, and 19 bases lay in between.